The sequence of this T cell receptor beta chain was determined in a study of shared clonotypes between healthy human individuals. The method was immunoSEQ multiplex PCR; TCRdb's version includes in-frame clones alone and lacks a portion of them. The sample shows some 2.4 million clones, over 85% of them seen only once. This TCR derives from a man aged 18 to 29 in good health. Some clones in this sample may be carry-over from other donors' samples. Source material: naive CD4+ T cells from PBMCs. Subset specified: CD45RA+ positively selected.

The CDR3, as DNA: TGTGCCAGCAGTGTATATGGCAGGGCCACCGGGGAGCTGTTTTTT. Translating gives CASSVYGRATGELFF. This chain links TRBV25-1 with TRBJ2-2; D is possibly TRBD1 (5 bases). V lost 4 bases to trimming and J lost 4 bases, with 13 bases between them. CDR1 and CDR2 from the germline V gene are MGHDK and SYGVNS. The CDR3 has 15 residues. The full variable domain, in which reference TRBV25-1 and TRBJ2-2 provide the parts outside the CDR3, is EADIYQTPRYLVIGTGKKITLECSQTMGHDKMYWYQQDPGMELHLIHYSYGVNSTEKGDLSSESTVSRIRTEHFPLTLESARPSHTSQYLCASSVYGRATGELFFGEGSRLTVL.